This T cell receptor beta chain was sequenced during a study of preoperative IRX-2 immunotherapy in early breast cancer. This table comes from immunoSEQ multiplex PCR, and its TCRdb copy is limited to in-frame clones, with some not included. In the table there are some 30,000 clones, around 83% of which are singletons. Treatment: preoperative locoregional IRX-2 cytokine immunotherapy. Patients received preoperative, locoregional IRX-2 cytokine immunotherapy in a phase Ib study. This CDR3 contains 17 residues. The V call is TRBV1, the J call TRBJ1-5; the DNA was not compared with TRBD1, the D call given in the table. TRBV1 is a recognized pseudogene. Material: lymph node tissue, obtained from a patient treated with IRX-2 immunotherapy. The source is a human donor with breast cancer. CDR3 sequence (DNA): TGCGCCAGCAGCCCACAAGGGGACAGGGGGAGCAATCAGCCCCAGCATTTT. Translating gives CASSPQGDRGSNQPQHF.